This is a list of T cell receptor beta chains from one sample in a study of a mutant IDH1 vaccine in newly diagnosed glioma. Clones were read by immunoSEQ multiplex PCR, and TCRdb kept only the in-frame ones, dropping some. In the table there are about 94,000 clones, roughly 90% of which are singletons. Antigen specificity for these receptors is unknown. Here the sequenced sample was PBMCs, taken from a glioma patient whose treatment included an IDH1 peptide vaccine. All receptors derive from a woman between 50 and 59 years old with glioma. Each CDR3 is given with its conserved first and last residue. Rows give clone size only sometimes, using once, few, many, or a class for an expanded clone.

j_call clone_size v_call cdr3_aa
TRBJ1-6 . TRBV5-1 CASSLVGTGPNSPLHF
TRBJ1-2 . TRBV2 CASSEGHSYGYTF
TRBJ1-4 . TRBV19 CASSVRGLNEKLFF
TRBJ2-7 few TRBV5-1 CASSFSAGFSYEQYF
TRBJ1-3 . TRBV9 CASSVSEPGNTIYF
TRBJ2-7 few TRBV10-2 CASSDWTVSYEQYF
TRBJ2-5 . TRBV30 CACLKDRNAETQYF
TRBJ1-4 . TRBV5-5 CASSDWGVPNEKLFF
TRBJ2-3 . TRBV27 CASSPGTDTQYF
TRBJ1-1 . TRBV18 CASSPPGPNTEAFF
TRBJ2-6 . TRBV9 CASSPPGSHSSGANVLTF
TRBJ2-1 once TRBV6-5 CASSYVASRSYNEQFF
TRBJ1-1 . TRBV7-2 CASSLGTPNEAFF
TRBJ2-5 . TRBV5-1 CASSLAGGQETQYF
TRBJ2-7 . TRBV5-4 CASRFQMGEQYF
TRBJ1-2 . TRBV30 CAWRGPGTDYGYTF
TRBJ2-5 . TRBV10-2 CASSTRGARGVTQYF
TRBJ2-4 . TRBV28 CASSFSHGQPRIENIQYF
TRBJ2-1 . TRBV5-1 CASSSDQTSGTGDEQFF
TRBJ1-6 . TRBV18 CASSPNPSYNSPLHF
TRBJ2-5 once TRBV11-2 CASSRGREETQYF
TRBJ1-1 . TRBV7-9 CASGREDSNTEAFF
TRBJ2-1 . TRBV28 CATRTEFYNEQFF
TRBJ1-1 . TRBV4-1 CASSPGGGTEAFF
TRBJ2-5 . TRBV7-9 CASREPGRRETQYF
TRBJ1-1 . TRBV11-3 CASSLVSNTEAFF
. once TRBV28 CASSLKNEQYF
TRBJ1-1 . TRBV9 CASSLQGNTEAFF
TRBJ1-5 . TRBV28 CASSLVSNQPQHF
TRBJ1-4 . TRBV5-1 CASSSGPNEKLFF
TRBJ2-5 . TRBV10-2 CASSAVGTQETQYF
TRBJ2-7 . TRBV6-5 CASSESGNRYEQYF
TRBJ2-2 . TRBV30 CAWSVQEQGVLNTGELFF
TRBJ1-2 . TRBV11-2 CASSLMIGAGGGYTF
TRBJ1-4 . TRBV19 CASSMSLFSATNEKLFF
TRBJ2-1 . TRBV2 CASSGGASGRPPYNEQFF
TRBJ2-1 . TRBV6-5 CASSYRRGDNAEQFF
TRBJ1-5 . TRBV7-2 CASSFFQGGNQPQHF
. . TRBV2 CASMAQGPRLSYEQYF
TRBJ2-3 . TRBV6-1 CASSEGGPHRDTQYF
TRBJ1-5 . TRBV7-8 CASSLAGRGPYQPQHF
TRBJ2-1 . TRBV6-5 CASSYLGLAEQFF
TRBJ2-5 . TRBV7-6 CASSDRDSLETQYF
TRBJ2-1 . TRBV29-1 CSVTHPGSEQFF
TRBJ1-2 . TRBV18 CASSPGHTQGYGYTF
TRBJ2-2 . TRBV4-1 CASSQEKTGELFF
TRBJ1-6 . TRBV28 CASTLDGYNSPLHF
TRBJ1-6 . TRBV6-5 CASSYSAGSQSPLHF
TRBJ2-7 . TRBV28 CASSFSWDRVAYEQYF
TRBJ2-7 . TRBV11-2 CASSLWGLAYEQYF
TRBJ1-5 . TRBV18 CASSPGTGGRQPQHF